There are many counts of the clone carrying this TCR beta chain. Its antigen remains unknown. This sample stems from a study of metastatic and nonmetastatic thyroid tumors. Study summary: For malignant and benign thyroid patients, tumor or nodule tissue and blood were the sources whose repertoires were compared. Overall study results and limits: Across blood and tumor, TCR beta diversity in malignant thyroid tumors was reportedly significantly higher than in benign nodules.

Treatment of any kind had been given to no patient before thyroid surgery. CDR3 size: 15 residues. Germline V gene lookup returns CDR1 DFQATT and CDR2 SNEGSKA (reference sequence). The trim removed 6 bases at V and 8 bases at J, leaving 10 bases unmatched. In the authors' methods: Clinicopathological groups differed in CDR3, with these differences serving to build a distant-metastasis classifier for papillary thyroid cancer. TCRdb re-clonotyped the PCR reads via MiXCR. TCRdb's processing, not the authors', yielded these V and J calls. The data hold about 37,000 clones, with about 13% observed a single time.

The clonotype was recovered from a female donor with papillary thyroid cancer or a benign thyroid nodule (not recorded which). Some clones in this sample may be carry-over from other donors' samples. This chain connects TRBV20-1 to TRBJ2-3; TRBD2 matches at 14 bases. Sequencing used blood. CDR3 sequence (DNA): TGCAGTGCCACGGGACTAGCGGGAGTGGTAGGTACGCAGTATTTT. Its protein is CSATGLAGVVGTQYF.